Below are 11 T cell receptor beta chains sequenced from a single sample in a study of radiotherapy plus CTLA-4 blockade in lung cancer. Assay: immunoSEQ multiplex PCR; the TCRdb copy retains only in-frame clones and omits some. The sample holds more than 100,000 clones, 80% to 90% seen once. This sample comprised peripheral blood, obtained from a patient treated with radiotherapy plus ipilimumab. All receptors come from a human donor with non-small cell lung cancer that progressed on radiotherapy plus ipilimumab.

V and J are TRBV12-5 and TRBJ2-7, with TRBD2 matching over 9 bases. The J segment lost 5 bases and the V segment lost 5 bases, leaving 10 bases of the junction unmatched. The CDR3 length is 15 residues. CDR1 LGHNT and CDR2 FRNRAP come from the germline V gene. The CDR3 spells CASGPSSAGGDEQYF. The CDR3, as DNA: TGTGCTAGTGGTCCTTCTTCAGCGGGAGGCGACGAGCAGTACTTC. Full variable domain (rest looked up from reference TRBV12-5 and TRBJ2-7): DARVTQTPRHKVTEMGQEVTMRCQPILGHNTVFWYRQTMMQGLELLAYFRNRAPLDDSGMPKDRFSAEMPDATLATLKIQPSEPRDSAVYFCASGPSSAGGDEQYFGPGTRLTVT.

The chain recombines TRBV20-1 with TRBJ1-1; D gene uncertain. The CDR3 extends over 11 amino acids. Trimming stripped 6 bases from V and 8 bases from J, with 13 bases between. The germline gives CDR1 DFQATT, CDR2 SNEGSKA (reference sequence). The CDR3 DNA is TGCAGTGCAACCAGGAACCTAGAAGCTTTCTTT. It yields the protein CSATRNLEAFF.

The rearrangement links TRBV7-2 to TRBJ2-5; 9 nucleotides line up with TRBD1. Germline V gene data show CDR1 as SGHTA and CDR2 as FQGNSA. Unmatched junction bases numbered 1, after V lost 3 bases and J lost 2 bases. The CDR3 has 14 amino acids. Here the CDR3 reads CASSLTGGQETQYF. CDR3 coding DNA: TGTGCCAGCAGCTTGACAGGGGGGCAAGAGACCCAGTACTTC.

The chain carries TRBV5-6 and TRBJ1-2; D is uncertain. V was cut by 3 bases and J by 4 bases, with 13 bases left in between. The CDR3 extends over 14 amino acids. Germline-derived CDR1 and CDR2 are SGHDT and YYEEEE. CDR3 bases: TGTGCCAGCAGCTCCCCTCGGGAGGGCTATGGCTACACCTTC. Translation: CASSSPREGYGYTF.

This chain uses TRBV5-1 with TRBJ1-2; 8 nucleotides align to TRBD1. The V gene's germline CDR1 is SGHRS and CDR2 YFSETQ. The CDR3 runs to 15 residues. J lost 4 bases, V lost 4 bases, and 9 bases had no gene match. CDR3 sequence (DNA): TGCGCCAGCAGCCTAGGGCCGGGACAGGTCTATGGCTACACCTTC. This encodes CASSLGPGQVYGYTF.

This clone was seen just once. The rearrangement joins TRBV6-5 to TRBJ2-1; D is unresolved. V lost 5 bases to trimming and J lost 3 bases, with 2 bases between them. The CDR3 is 11 amino acids. Germline CDR1 and CDR2: MNHEY and SVGAGI. This CDR3 reads CASSLYNEQFF. Here the CDR3 DNA reads TGTGCCAGCAGTCTCTACAATGAGCAGTTCTTC.

This clone came up a few times. The genes are TRBV7-3 and TRBJ1-4; D is unresolved. Germline V gives CDR1 SGHTA, CDR2 FQGTGA. CDR3 length: 15 residues. The germline V and J ends were trimmed by 5 bases and 0 bases, with 10 bases remaining between them. This CDR3 reads CASSPRDATNEKLFF. CDR3 bases: TGTGCCAGCAGCCCGAGGGATGCAACTAATGAAAAACTGTTTTTT. Full variable domain (outside the CDR3, taken from reference TRBV7-3 and TRBJ1-4): GAGVSQTPSNKVTEKGKYVELRCDPISGHTALYWYRQSLGQGPEFLIYFQGTGAADDSGLPNDRFFAVRPEGSVSTLKIQRTERGDSAVYLCASSPRDATNEKLFFGSGTQLSVL.

The CDR3 DNA reads as TGTGCCAGCAGCTTAGAAGGCGGGAGCGGTTCAGATACGCAGTATTTT. It yields the protein CASSLEGGSGSDTQYF. The gene calls are TRBV7-8 and TRBJ2-3, with TRBD2 matching over 7 bases. The V and J ends lost 1 base and 4 bases, in that order; junction bases with no gene match: 8. This CDR3 is 16 amino acids long. Germline CDR1 reads SGHVS; CDR2 reads FQNEAQ.

The V call is TRBV6-1, the J call TRBJ1-1, with D uncertain. Germline CDR1 and CDR2: MNHNS and SASEGT. The ends were cut back, 2 bases at V and 0 bases at J, with 10 bases in the middle. The CDR3 loop spans 15 amino acids. CDR3 nucleotide sequence: TGTGCCAGCAGTGAAAACAGACCCATGAACACTGAAGCTTTCTTT. This encodes CASSENRPMNTEAFF.

The V and J genes are TRBV9 and TRBJ2-7; D is possibly TRBD1 (6 bases). CDR1 is SGDLS and CDR2 is YYNGEE in the germline V gene. Trimming removed 3 bases from V and 2 bases from J, with 9 bases in between. The CDR3 totals 13 residues. The CDR3 coding sequence is TGTGCCAGCAGCGGGGGACAACCCTACGAGCAGTACTTC. Translating it yields CASSGGQPYEQYF. The whole variable domain, filled in from reference TRBV9 and TRBJ2-7, reads DSGVTQTPKHLITATGQRVTLRCSPRSGDLSVYWYQQSLDQGLQFLIQYYNGEERAKGNILERFSAQQFPDLHSELNLSSLELGDSALYFCASSGGQPYEQYFGPGTRLTVT.

The V call is TRBV5-1, the J call TRBJ2-2, with 10 bases aligning to TRBD2. Looked up from germline, CDR1 is SGHRS and CDR2 is YFSETQ. The CDR3 runs to 15 residues. With 2 bases clipped from V and 7 bases from J, the junction kept 5 bases outside the gene matches. CDR3 protein: CASSFLAGEVGELFF. The CDR3 region has the DNA TGCGCCAGCAGCTTCCTAGCGGGAGAGGTCGGGGAGCTGTTTTTT.